This T cell receptor (beta chain) was captured by sequencing in a study of glioma-infiltrating T cells after dendritic cell vaccination listed by TCRdb under 2016. Concerning the study at large: Of the 15 or so glioblastoma patients in the cohort, all drawn from Phase I and II dendritic cell vaccination trials, 9 were newly diagnosed and 6 had recurrent disease. Patients received autologous tumor lysate-pulsed dendritic cell vaccination between about 2003 and 2013. To make the vaccine, monocyte-derived dendritic cells were cultured for approximately 7 days with IL-4 and GM-CSF and then pulsed overnight with autologous tumor lysate. Each patient was given three intradermal dendritic cell vaccine injections, spaced two weeks apart, in the arm below the axilla. In glioblastoma patients vaccinated with dendritic cells, deep sequencing of TCR beta CDR3 regions served to measure the amount of tumor-infiltrating lymphocytes and to compare repertoires between tumor and blood. Survival after dendritic cell vaccination was correlated with TCR sequencing metrics, including TIL content and tumor-blood repertoire overlap.

Selection of patients required sufficient residual fresh-frozen tumor tissue and over two years of available survival data. None of the glioblastoma patients carried an isocitrate dehydrogenase mutation, although molecular status otherwise varied. PBMC collection took place before vaccination, two weeks after the third vaccination, and at tumor progression if progression occurred. The Qiagen DNeasy Blood extraction Kit was used for extraction of genomic DNA. Using the immunoSEQ assay, TCRB CDR3 regions were amplified from roughly 2 micrograms of genomic DNA, or from all available DNA when less than that was on hand. The multiplex PCR relied on 60 forward primers for TCR V beta segments and 13 reverse primers for J beta segments. To estimate reads per starting template, synthetic control templates were spiked into each sample at limiting dilution. Reads of 87 bp were generated by sequencing on the Illumina HiSeq System. On the authors' methods: PCR and sequencing errors were removed by a nearest neighbor algorithm that merged closely related sequences. TCR overlap was defined as the percentage of unique tumor TCR beta sequences that were also found in the peripheral blood of the same patient. In its TCRdb copy, this immuneACCESS table keeps in-frame sequences only and misses some clones. Where compared with another copy, unresolved V genes explain less than half of these, and the others have no known cause. V and J calls and clone size follow that table, whereas D and trimming were derived from the DNA. The sample table contains fewer than 45,000 clones; only one count was recorded for about 80% of them. The top ten clonotypes cover over 6.5% of the sample.

Comment on this clone: Its antigen is currently not known. Base qualities are not at hand, and no much larger clone is one base apart.

What the research found in general, with its limitations: The cohort was small and heterogeneous, with few patients having full blood and tumor sets and even fewer initial-recurrent tumor pairs. No direct relationship between TCR clonality and survival was found, suggesting a diverse polyclonal response may matter. After dendritic cell vaccination, a higher estimated pretreatment TIL content predicted longer time to progression and longer overall survival. The response model built on TCR overlap across three groups was characterized as speculative, with prospective validation still needed.

The CDR3 runs 13 residues from the cysteine to the phenylalanine. The CDR3 DNA has 39 bases and is translated from base 1. Here V drops 0 bases and J drops 15 bases, and the junction holds 7 bases not matched to any gene. The germline V gene (reference sequence) specifies SGHKS as CDR1 and YYEKEE as CDR2. Sequenced here: blood, sampled before dendritic cell vaccination. The V and J segments used are TRBV5-5 and TRBJ2-1; 9 of the junction bases match TRBD2. This sequence was found in a human donor with glioblastoma. The DNA sequence is as follows: TGTGCCAGCAGCTTGGATAGCGGGGGCCCCGGGTTCTTC. The resulting protein is CASSLDSGGPGFF. The CDR3 plus the reference TRBV5-5 and TRBJ2-1 genes for the other parts give the full variable domain: DAGVTQSPTHLIKTRGQQVTLRCSPISGHKSVSWYQQVLGQGPQFIFQYYEKEERGRGNFPDRFSARQFPNYSSELNVNALLLGDSALYLCASSLDSGGPGFFGPGTRLTVL.